Below, 15 T cell receptor beta chains from the same sample are listed, as sequenced in a study of early T cells in non-severe SARS-CoV-2 infection. TCRdb called the 5' RACE reads again in MiXCR, with one record for every CDR3 protein. The repertoire consists of roughly 75,000 distinct CDR3 sequences, with about 11% occurring once and the leading ten covering about 4.8%. The sample consisted of whole blood. The receptors here all came from an adult who was a healthcare worker with PCR-confirmed SARS-CoV-2 infection or an uninfected control (not recorded which).

The chain couples TRBV6-6 to TRBJ1-2, with D perhaps TRBD1 (6 bases). This CDR3 is built from 11 residues. Germline-derived CDR1 and CDR2 are MNHNY and SVGAGI (reference sequence). Trimming removed 11 bases from V and 8 bases from J, with 15 bases in between. The CDR3 nucleotides are TGTGCCGGTTGGACAGTGCAAGGCTACACCTTC. This codes for CAGWTVQGYTF.

In this sample, this clonotype turned up many times. V gene TRBV29-1 combines with J gene TRBJ2-1; D not resolved. Germline CDR1 is SQVTM and CDR2 is ANQGSEA. Trimming stripped 4 bases from V and 10 bases from J, with 17 bases between. The CDR3 has 13 residues. CDR3: CSVASTPVAEQFF. As DNA, the CDR3 is TGCAGCGTTGCCTCGACCCCGGTTGCGGAGCAGTTCTTC.

In its sample, this clonotype was seen many times. The junction departs from germline at one end; a sequencing error may be responsible. The V and J genes are TRBV18 and TRBJ1-1; 7 bases are a match to TRBD1. Germline V lookup: CDR1 KGHSH, CDR2 LQKENI. The CDR3 spans 15 residues. The CDR3 region has the DNA TGTGCCAGTTCACAGGGGCACCTCAAAGGCACTGAAGCTTTCTTT. Amino acid sequence: CASSQGHLKGTEAFF.

This clonotype was detected ten times or more. The V gene is TRBV6-5, the J gene TRBJ2-7, with D maybe TRBD1 (6 bases). The germline V gene has CDR1 MNHEY and CDR2 SVGAGI. There are 18 residues in the CDR3. V lost 4 bases to trimming and J lost 2 bases, with 24 bases between them. The CDR3 nucleotides are TGTGCCAGCAGTTCCGGACCTAACTCCCGGGACATAACCTACGAGCAGTACTTC. It encodes CASSSGPNSRDITYEQYF.

Ten or more counts support this clonotype. The rearrangement links TRBV15 to TRBJ1-1; 9 nucleotides match TRBD1. V was clipped by 5 bases and J by 0 bases; unmatched bases: 4. Germline lookup yields CDR1 LNHNV and CDR2 YYDKDF (reference sequence). The CDR3 length is 15 residues. This CDR3 reads CATSLRTGVNTEAFF. The CDR3 region has the DNA TGTGCCACCAGCCTCCGGACAGGGGTGAACACTGAAGCTTTCTTT.

The CDR3 DNA reads as TGTGCCAGCAGCCCCCCCGGTGTCGGGGATACGCAGTATTTT. Its protein product is CASSPPGVGDTQYF. The gene calls are TRBV11-3 and TRBJ2-3; unclear D gene. Germline lookup yields CDR1 SGHNT and CDR2 YENEEA. V shed 5 bases and J shed 6 bases, with 15 bases lying between them. The CDR3 runs to 14 residues.

This clonotype was seen many times. V and J are TRBV4-2 and TRBJ2-2, with 8 positions matching TRBD1. The CDR3 consists of 16 residues. The J segment lost 7 bases and the V segment lost 1 base, leaving 8 bases of the junction unmatched. Germline loops: CDR1 LGHNA, CDR2 YNFKEQ. CDR3 amino acids: CASSQVTGDRSGELFF. For the CDR3, the DNA is TGTGCCAGCAGCCAAGTTACAGGGGACAGGAGCGGGGAGCTGTTTTTT.

Concerning this clonotype: A read error may produce the germline difference seen at one junction end. DNA of the CDR3: TGTGCCAGCAGTTTATATGGGGTGCTGTTTTTT. Translated, it gives CASSLYGVLFF. The rearrangement uses TRBV28 and TRBJ2-2; D not certain. CDR1 is MDHEN and CDR2 is SYDVKM in the germline V gene. The CDR3 sequence is 11 residues long. Full variable domain (remainder filled in from reference TRBV28 and TRBJ2-2): DVKVTQSSRYLVKRTGEKVFLECVQDMDHENMFWYRQDPGLGLRLIYFSYDVKMKEKGDIPEGYSVSREKKERFSLILESASTNQTSMYLCASSLYGVLFFGEGSRLTVL.

This chain links TRBV10-3 with TRBJ2-7, with D perhaps assigned TRBD1 or TRBD2 (6 bases each). Germline-derived CDR1 and CDR2 are ENHRY and SYGVKD. The CDR3 runs to 14 residues. The V gene lost 0 bases and the J gene lost 6 bases, with 12 bases spanning the gap. CDR3 bases: TGTGCCATCAGTGAGTCCCCTGGGGGGCCCGAGCAGTACTTC. Its protein product is CAISESPGGPEQYF.

The chain joins TRBV2 to TRBJ2-7; D possibly corresponds to TRBD2 (6 bases). This CDR3 contains 14 residues. Trimming shortened V by 1 base and J by 3 bases, and 10 bases separated the two germline ends. Germline V lookup: CDR1 SNHLY, CDR2 FYNNEI. CDR3: CASSEGAGLYEQYF. The CDR3 region has the DNA TGTGCCAGCAGTGAAGGAGCGGGTCTCTACGAGCAGTACTTC.

This chain links TRBV20-1 with TRBJ1-4; 7 positions match TRBD1. V gave up 3 bases and J gave up 6 bases; unmatched junction bases: 13. The CDR3 length is 16 residues. CDR1 and CDR2 from the germline V gene are DFQATT and SNEGSKA (reference sequence). CDR3 region: CSASRRGRVLDEKLFF. DNA for the CDR3: TGCAGTGCTAGCAGGAGGGGGCGAGTCTTAGATGAAAAACTGTTTTTT.

This clonotype was detected only a few times. The rearrangement joins TRBV11-2 to TRBJ2-4; D remains unclear. The CDR3 has 13 residues. Germline values: CDR1 SGHAT, CDR2 FQNNGV. The germline V and J ends were trimmed by 4 bases and 10 bases, with 14 bases remaining between them. CDR3 protein: CASSSPDGYIQYF. The DNA of the CDR3 is TGTGCCAGCAGCTCCCCGGACGGTTATATTCAGTACTTC.

At least ten counts were recorded for this clonotype. As DNA, the CDR3 is TGTGCCAGCTCGCCTACCGTGGGACAGGAGTACCAAGAGACCCAGTACTTC. Encoded protein: CASSPTVGQEYQETQYF. V is TRBV18 and J is TRBJ2-5; 8 nucleotides line up with TRBD1. The V gene end was trimmed by 6 bases and the J gene end by 0 bases; junction bases not matched to a gene: 12. CDR3 length equals 17 residues. Germline loops: CDR1 KGHSH, CDR2 LQKENI.

This clonotype was observed at least ten times. The chain joins TRBV11-2 to TRBJ2-2; 7 bases are a match to TRBD1. Trimming took 5 bases from V and 4 from J; bases not matched to a gene: 10. Germline assignment: CDR1 SGHAT and CDR2 FQNNGV. CDR3 length: 16 amino acids. CDR3 sequence (DNA): TGTGCCAGCAGCACTCGGGACAGTCTATTCACCGGGGAGCTGTTTTTT. This codes for CASSTRDSLFTGELFF.

The rearrangement links TRBV11-2 to TRBJ2-7; 14 nucleotides agree with TRBD2. Germline CDR1 and CDR2: SGHAT and FQNNGV. V lost 6 bases to trimming and J lost 7 bases; unmatched junction nucleotides: 8. CDR3 size: 15 residues. CDR3 sequence reads: CASSRLAGGLEEQYF. CDR3 DNA: TGTGCCAGCAGTCGACTAGCGGGGGGGCTGGAGGAGCAGTACTTC.